This T cell receptor beta chain was obtained from a study of regulatory T cells in long-lasting Graves disease. CDR3 length: 17 residues. With V trimmed by 6 bases and J by 4 bases, 11 bases remained unmatched. For TCR beta, libraries came from iRepertoire HTBI primers and Arm-PCR of CDR3 regions. From the multiplex PCR reads, TCRdb called clonotypes with MiXCR, one entry per CDR3 protein. Of about 460,000 distinct CDR3 sequences listed, 14% are singletons. Stated time point: newly diagnosed GD, antithyroid drugs for less than 3 months. RNA from PBMCs was the source of the TCR library. These sequences were also reported in another study, on T cells in Graves' hyperthyroidism and ophthalmopathy.

This rearrangement joins TRBV12-3 or TRBV12-4 to TRBJ2-1; 11 nucleotides agree with TRBD2. The sample here was peripheral blood mononuclear cells (PBMCs), taken at new diagnosis, from a patient treated with antithyroid drugs. This TCR was recovered from a woman aged 45 to 65 with Graves disease. CDR3 in DNA: TGTGCCAGCAGACCGACTCTTACTAGCGGGAGTTACAATGAGCAGTTCTTC. Its protein product is CASRPTLTSGSYNEQFF.